This T cell receptor (beta chain) is drawn from a study of T-cell reconstitution after alpha-beta-depleted transplantation in children (dated by TCRdb to about 2016). For the wider study: Using TCR repertoire profiling, the study quantitatively followed how T-cell immune reconstitution unfolded in children after TCRalphabeta/CD19-depleted allogeneic hematopoietic cell transplantation.

The germline V gene supplies CDR1 LGHNA and CDR2 YNFKEQ. Including the terminal cysteine and phenylalanine, the CDR3 comprises 13 residues. Only the CDR3 region is kept as DNA, spanning 39 bases read in frame from base 1. The V end loses 0 bases and the J end loses 7 bases, and a stretch of 9 bases separates them. The sample's treatment or condition label is to be understood as: allogeneic hematopoietic cell transplantation with graft depleted of TCRalphabeta T cells and CD19 B cells. Transplant recipients were children who received TCRalphabeta/CD19-depleted allogeneic hematopoietic cell grafts. The research as a whole found: Apparently early alphabetaT-cell count recovery about two months after transplant reportedly relied on only several hundred rapidly expanded clones derived from non-depleted graft cells. Over subsequent months, a decline in hyperexpanded clone frequencies was noted, and after one year, T-cell counts and TCRbeta diversity were mostly ascribed to newly produced T cells. In some patients, the high TCRbeta diversity seen at day 60 was put down to recipient T cells and intrathymic progenitors that had survived conditioning.

Many counts were recorded for this clonotype. The antigen this receptor binds is unknown. Base qualities were left out, and no much larger clone turns up one base away. Receptor libraries were prepared by PCR. Sequencing instrument: Illumina HiSeq 2500. TCR library preparation used molecular barcoding, with unique molecular identifiers applied to normalize quantification of the TCRbeta repertoire. Using fastp at Q25 and MiXCR, TCRdb reprocessed the public reads and kept productive beta chains. CDR3 protein duplicates are merged, each entry listing the most common genes and DNA. The sample table shows around 180,000 distinct CDR3 sequences, and approximately 10% are seen once. The ten biggest clones cover about 12% of the sample.

This TCR came from a boy aged 2 to 10 with acute myeloid leukemia, due to receive a stem cell transplant. Source: PBMCs, taken before TCRalphabeta/CD19-depleted stem cell transplant. This chain joins TRBV4-2 to TRBJ1-2; no D gene can be assigned with confidence. The DNA is TGTGCCAGCAGCCAAGATAGTACGACTGGCTACACCTTC. Its protein reads: CASSQDSTTGYTF.